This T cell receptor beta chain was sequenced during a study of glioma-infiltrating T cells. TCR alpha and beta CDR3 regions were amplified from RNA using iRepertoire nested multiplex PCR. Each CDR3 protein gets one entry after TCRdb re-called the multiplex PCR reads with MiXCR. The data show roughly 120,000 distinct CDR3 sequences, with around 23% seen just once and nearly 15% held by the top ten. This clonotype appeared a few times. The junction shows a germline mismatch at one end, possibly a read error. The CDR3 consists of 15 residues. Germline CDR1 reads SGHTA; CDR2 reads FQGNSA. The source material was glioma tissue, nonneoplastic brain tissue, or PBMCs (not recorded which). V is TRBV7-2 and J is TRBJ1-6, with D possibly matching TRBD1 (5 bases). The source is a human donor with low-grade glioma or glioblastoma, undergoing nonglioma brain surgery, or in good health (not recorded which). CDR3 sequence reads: CAGSLVGVEFSPLHF. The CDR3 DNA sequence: TGTGCCGGCAGCTTAGTGGGGGTGGAATTCTCACCCCTCCACTTT.